Below are 27 T cell receptor beta chains sequenced from a single sample in a study of cytomegalovirus exposure and HLA in healthy donors. The method was immunoSEQ multiplex PCR; TCRdb's version includes in-frame clones alone and lacks a portion of them. Seen here are tens of thousands of clones, 93% observed once, and the top ten hold less than 4%. Sequenced material: PBMCs. These receptors all stem from a woman under 40 in good health and CMV-seronegative.

The rearrangement uses TRBV27 and TRBJ1-5; 9 bases fit TRBD1. Germline CDR1 is MNHEY and CDR2 is SMNVEV (reference sequence). CDR3 length: 15 amino acids. V shed 2 bases and J 4 bases; nucleotides not matched to a gene: 3. The CDR3 loop is CASSLVGTGNQPQHF. The CDR3, as DNA: TGTGCCAGCAGTTTAGTAGGGACAGGGAATCAGCCCCAGCATTTT.

The chain employs TRBV30 and TRBJ1-2; 9 bases match TRBD1. The germline CDR1 and CDR2 sequences are GTSNPN and SVGIG (reference sequence). CDR3 length: 14 residues. Trimming removed 2 bases from V and 4 bases from J; junction bases left unmatched: 5. DNA of the CDR3: TGTGCCTGGAGTATTATACAGGGGGCCTATGGCTACACCTTC. Amino acid sequence: CAWSIIQGAYGYTF.

The count of this clone is one. The J gene is TRBJ2-4, the V gene TRBV30, with 8 positions matching TRBD2. V shed 2 bases, J shed 10 bases, and the junction held 4 bases outside the gene matches. The V gene's germline CDR1 is GTSNPN and CDR2 SVGIG (reference sequence). The CDR3 runs to 12 residues. The CDR3 is CAWSPGGGIQYF. In DNA, the CDR3 is TGTGCCTGGAGTCCGGGCGGGGGGATTCAGTACTTC.

The DNA of the CDR3 is TGTGCCAGCAGCTTATACGTCCTAGCGGGATCTCACCACCAAGAGACCCAGTACTTC. This codes for CASSLYVLAGSHHQETQYF. This rearrangement joins TRBV11-1 to TRBJ2-5; TRBD2 matches at 9 bases. The germline V gene encodes CDR1 SGHAT and CDR2 FQDESV (reference sequence). V was clipped by 2 bases and J by 0 bases; unmatched bases: 13. The CDR3 is 19 amino acids.

CDR3 DNA: TGTGCCAGCAGCCCTATGAGCGGGGGGGCCTACAATGAGCAGTTCTTC. It specifies CASSPMSGGAYNEQFF. This rearrangement joins TRBV6-6 to TRBJ2-1; 10 bases map to TRBD2. This CDR3 has 16 residues. From germline, CDR1 is MNHNY and CDR2 SVGAGI (reference sequence). J was trimmed by 2 bases and V by 6 bases; bases with no gene match: 7.

This chain links TRBV6-1 with TRBJ1-2; possibly TRBD1 for D (6 bases). Germline values: CDR1 MNHNS, CDR2 SASEGT. V lost 6 bases, J lost 0 bases, and 11 bases lay in between. The length of the CDR3 is 14 residues. The CDR3 region is CASRVQGANYGYTF. The CDR3 DNA follows: TGTGCCAGCAGGGTACAGGGTGCTAACTATGGCTACACCTTC.

Only one count was recorded for this clone. The chain joins TRBV19 to TRBJ1-4; 9 bases are shared with TRBD1. V shed 5 bases, J shed 6 bases, and the junction held 7 bases outside the gene matches. CDR1 LNHDA and CDR2 SQIVND come from the germline V gene (reference sequence). The CDR3 runs to 15 residues. CDR3 region: CASSSRGDRDEKLFF. The CDR3 DNA is TGTGCCAGTAGTTCACGGGGGGACAGGGATGAAAAACTGTTTTTT.

The chain links TRBV29-1 to TRBJ1-1; D uncertain. The length of the CDR3 is 12 residues. Germline-derived CDR1 and CDR2 are SQVTM and ANQGSEA. V was trimmed by 7 bases and J by 1 base, leaving 10 bases between them. In nucleotides, the CDR3 is TGCAGCGCTCAAGGCGGGAACACTGAAGCTTTCTTT. This encodes CSAQGGNTEAFF.

CDR3 protein: CASSLEGSSGNTIYF. In nucleotides, the CDR3 is TGCGCCAGCAGCTTGGAGGGGTCCTCTGGAAACACCATATATTTT. The gene calls are TRBV5-1 and TRBJ1-3; possibly TRBD1 for D (5 bases). The CDR3 consists of 15 residues. V lost 0 bases, J lost 0 bases, and 7 bases lay in between. Germline-derived CDR1 and CDR2 are SGHRS and YFSETQ. The full variable domain, with the rest looked up from reference TRBV5-1 and TRBJ1-3, is KAGVTQTPRYLIKTRGQQVTLSCSPISGHRSVSWYQQTPGQGLQFLFEYFSETQRNKGNFPGRFSGRQFSNSRSEMNVSTLELGDSALYLCASSLEGSSGNTIYFGEGSWLTVV.

The chain carries TRBV30 and TRBJ1-1; D perhaps matches TRBD1 (6 bases). V was trimmed by 5 bases and J by 6 bases, leaving 16 bases between them. The CDR3 has 13 amino acids. CDR1 is GTSNPN, CDR2 SVGIG, per germline (reference sequence). CDR3 nucleotides: TGTGCCTGGTTTTACAGGGAAAACGCTGAAGCTTTCTTT. Amino acids: CAWFYRENAEAFF.

This clone was seen once. The V gene is TRBV28, the J gene TRBJ2-7, with a weak D call TRBD2 (5 bases). The V end was cut by 4 bases, the J end by 2 bases, with 15 bases between. This CDR3 region has 15 residues. The germline CDR1 and CDR2 sequences are MDHEN and SYDVKM. The CDR3 loop is CASSSDWQAPYEQYF. CDR3 nucleotide sequence: TGTGCCAGCAGTTCGGACTGGCAGGCCCCCTACGAGCAGTACTTC.

This chain links TRBV7-9 with TRBJ1-6; D unresolved. Per germline, CDR1 SEHNR and CDR2 FQNEAQ (reference sequence). V lost 5 bases, J lost 5 bases, and 13 bases lay in between. The CDR3 covers 15 residues. CDR3 bases: TGTGCCAGCAGCGCATTCGACAAGAATAATTCACCCCTCCACTTT. Protein sequence: CASSAFDKNNSPLHF.

The chain employs TRBV9 and TRBJ2-5; no clear D gene. This CDR3 region has 13 residues. Trimming stripped 2 bases from V and 0 bases from J, with 5 bases between. CDR1 is SGDLS, CDR2 YYNGEE, per germline. CDR3 protein: CASSVAYQETQYF. The DNA for the CDR3 is TGTGCCAGCAGCGTGGCATACCAAGAGACCCAGTACTTC.

The chain carries TRBV15 and TRBJ2-5, with D unclear. Looked up from germline, CDR1 is LNHNV and CDR2 is YYDKDF (reference sequence). The V and J ends lost 0 bases and 5 bases respectively, with 7 bases between them. CDR3 length: 13 residues. This CDR3 is CATSRDPEETQYF. The CDR3 nucleotides read TGTGCCACCAGCAGAGATCCGGAGGAGACCCAGTACTTC.

The chain joins TRBV5-6 to TRBJ2-7; D gene unclear. The CDR3 length is 14 residues. Germline CDR1 reads SGHDT; CDR2 reads YYEEEE. V lost 2 bases and J lost 6, with 15 bases in between. CDR3 protein: CASSFFNRSPEQYF. Written as DNA, the CDR3 is TGTGCCAGCAGCTTCTTTAACAGATCTCCCGAGCAGTACTTC.

This sequence joins TRBV9 and TRBJ1-3; D is perhaps TRBD1 (6 bases). V was cut by 4 bases and J by 4 bases, with 18 bases left in between. The V gene's germline CDR1 is SGDLS and CDR2 YYNGEE. The CDR3 has 16 amino acids. The CDR3 spells CASSRRQQGAGNTIYF. Written as DNA, the CDR3 is TGTGCCAGCAGCCGTCGACAACAGGGAGCCGGAAACACCATATATTTT.

This chain uses TRBV5-1 with TRBJ1-2; D may be TRBD1 (5 bases). V was shortened by 4 bases and J by 6 bases, with 19 bases between the two germline ends. CDR1 SGHRS and CDR2 YFSETQ come from the germline V gene. This CDR3 comprises 15 residues. This CDR3 reads CASSLGRGWGDGYTF. The CDR3 nucleotides read TGCGCCAGCAGCCTAGGCCGGGGCTGGGGGGATGGCTACACCTTC.

The genes are TRBV9 and TRBJ1-1, with TRBD1 matching 11 bases. Per the germline V gene, CDR1 is SGDLS and CDR2 is YYNGEE. J gave up 1 base and V 3 bases, and 8 bases lay outside the gene matches. There are 17 residues in the CDR3. CDR3 sequence: CASSDGQGASQNTEAFF. CDR3 DNA: TGTGCCAGCAGCGACGGACAGGGGGCAAGTCAGAACACTGAAGCTTTCTTT.

The chain carries TRBV12-5 and TRBJ2-2; D is ambiguous. The CDR3 is 16 residues long. V lost 3 bases, J lost 0 bases, and 11 bases lay in between. CDR1 and CDR2 from the germline V gene are LGHNT and FRNRAP. In DNA, the CDR3 is TGTGCTAGTGGTTTTTCCCTGGGCCCGAACACCGGGGAGCTGTTTTTT. Amino acids: CASGFSLGPNTGELFF. Based on the CDR3 plus reference TRBV12-5 and TRBJ2-2, the full variable domain is DARVTQTPRHKVTEMGQEVTMRCQPILGHNTVFWYRQTMMQGLELLAYFRNRAPLDDSGMPKDRFSAEMPDATLATLKIQPSEPRDSAVYFCASGFSLGPNTGELFFGEGSRLTVL.

The chain carries TRBV18 and TRBJ2-1; D is uncertain. Germline CDR1 and CDR2: KGHSH and LQKENI. V dropped 3 bases and J dropped 3 bases, with 9 bases sitting between them. The CDR3 has 14 residues. In DNA, the CDR3 is TGTGCCAGCTCACCGAGACTTGACTACAATGAGCAGTTCTTC. It codes for CASSPRLDYNEQFF.

This clone came up a few times. The gene calls are TRBV2 and TRBJ1-5; 7 nucleotides line up with TRBD1. The CDR3 consists of 15 residues. Germline V gene data show CDR1 as SNHLY and CDR2 as FYNNEI. The V and J ends lost 6 bases and 4 bases, in that order; junction bases with no gene match: 9. As DNA, the CDR3 is TGTGCCAGCAGGGGAACAAACAGGGGAAATCAGCCCCAGCATTTT. This sequence encodes CASRGTNRGNQPQHF.

J is TRBJ1-4 and V is TRBV6-5, with D hard to call. CDR1 is MNHEY and CDR2 is SVGAGI in the germline V gene. The CDR3 totals 13 residues. V lost 2 bases and J lost 5, with 6 bases in between. The DNA for the CDR3 is TGTGCCAGCAGTTACGGCACCAATGAAAAACTGTTTTTT. Translation: CASSYGTNEKLFF.

V gene TRBV30 combines with J gene TRBJ1-3, with D hard to call. The CDR3 is 13 amino acids. V was pared by 8 bases and J by 0 bases, with 11 bases between. CDR1 is GTSNPN, CDR2 SVGIG, per germline (reference sequence). CDR3 region: CAAKRFSGNTIYF. CDR3 nucleotide sequence: TGTGCCGCGAAACGGTTCTCTGGAAACACCATATATTTT.

This chain uses TRBV7-2 with TRBJ2-3; possibly TRBD1 for D (7 bases). Germline V CDR1 and CDR2: SGHTA, FQGNSA. The CDR3 has 15 residues. The germline V and J ends were trimmed by 7 bases and 0 bases, with 14 bases remaining between them. The CDR3 sequence is CASIQGGPSTDTQYF. The DNA for the CDR3 is TGTGCCAGCATCCAGGGGGGACCGAGCACAGATACGCAGTATTTT.

The chain carries TRBV9 and TRBJ2-1, with 8 nucleotides matching TRBD2. V shed 0 bases and J 4 bases; nucleotides not matched to a gene: 6. The CDR3 contains 16 residues. Germline V gene sequence: CDR1 SGDLS, CDR2 YYNGEE. The CDR3 sequence is CASSVVAGGPYNEQFF. The CDR3 coding sequence is TGTGCCAGCAGCGTAGTGGCGGGGGGCCCTTACAATGAGCAGTTCTTC.

In this sample, this clone turned up once. The chain joins TRBV6-5 to TRBJ2-5; the match to TRBD1 covers 10 bases. CDR1 and CDR2 (germline): MNHEY, SVGAGI. V was clipped by 6 bases and J by 5 bases; unmatched bases: 3. CDR3 size: 13 residues. In DNA, the CDR3 is TGTGCCAGCAGGACAGGGGGCGTGGAGACCCAGTACTTC. It is translated as CASRTGGVETQYF.

J is TRBJ2-5 and V is TRBV30, with D possibly matching TRBD2 (6 bases). The CDR3 is 15 residues long. The V and J ends lost 3 bases and 5 bases respectively, with 19 bases between them. Germline V gives CDR1 GTSNPN, CDR2 SVGIG (reference sequence). The DNA of the CDR3 is TGTGCCTGGAGCGCTAGCGTCTACGGTGGGGAGACCCAGTACTTC. Protein: CAWSASVYGGETQYF. Together with reference TRBV30 and TRBJ2-5, the CDR3 gives the full variable domain: SQTIHQWPATLVQPVGSPLSLECTVEGTSNPNLYWYRQAAGRGLQLLFYSVGIGQISSEVPQNLSASRPQDRQFILSSKKLLLSDSGFYLCAWSASVYGGETQYFGPGTRLLVL.